The rows below give T cell receptor beta chains drawn from one sample of a study of T cell changes during pregnancy in multiple sclerosis. Measured with immunoSEQ multiplex PCR; TCRdb has only the in-frame clones, and not every one. In the table there are more than 100,000 clones, approximately 90% of which are singletons. Sample: peripheral blood, taken after pregnancy. All receptors derive from a female donor with multiple sclerosis, enrolled in a pregnancy study. The CDR3 runs from the conserved cysteine through the conserved F or W. Each record gives: D gene, J gene, clone size, V gene, CDR3 DNA, CDR3 protein. The D gene is left open where the match is weak. Rows may omit the clone size; those that give it use once, few, many or a size class.

. TRBJ1-2 . TRBV28 TGTGCCAGCAGTTTACCTCCGTTCTTCTATGGCTACACCTTC CASSLPPFFYGYTF
. TRBJ1-1 . TRBV25-1 TGTGCCAGCAGTTCCCCAGGAGGGAACACTGAAGCTTTCTTT CASSSPGGNTEAFF
TRBD2 TRBJ2-1 . TRBV27 TGTGCCAGCAGTCCGACGCTAGCGGGAGTGCGCAATGAGCAGTTCTTC CASSPTLAGVRNEQFF
TRBD2 TRBJ2-1 . TRBV11-2 TGTGCCAGCAGCTTACCACTAGCGGGAGGAGGGCAGTTCTTC CASSLPLAGGGQFF
TRBD1 TRBJ1-1 . TRBV28 TGTGCCACCCACCGGGACAGGGTAGGGACTGAAGCTTTCTTT CATHRDRVGTEAFF
. TRBJ2-7 . TRBV6-8 TGTGCCAGGAAAGAACAACACGCCCCCTACGAGCAGTACTTC CARKEQHAPYEQYF
TRBD2 TRBJ2-1 . TRBV7-9 TGTGCCAGCAGCTTAGGCCGACTAGCGGGAGGGCCCAATGAGCAGTTCTTC CASSLGRLAGGPNEQFF
. TRBJ2-2 . TRBV6-5 TGTGCCAGCAGCCGGCGCCAGGAGGTCACCGGGGAGCTGTTTTTT CASSRRQEVTGELFF
TRBD2 TRBJ2-5 . TRBV6-6 TGTGCCAGCAGTTACTCCGGGACTAGTAGGGAGACCCAGTACTTC CASSYSGTSRETQYF
. TRBJ1-5 . TRBV6-1 TGTGCCAGCAGAGGGGCCTTCCGGGGCAATCAGCCCCAGCATTTT CASRGAFRGNQPQHF
. TRBJ2-3 . TRBV12-5 TGTGCTAGTGGCAAGACCTCGACCCCCCCCGGTCAGCGCCGGAAGAGTGATACGCAGTATTTT CASGKTSTPPGQRRKSDTQYF
. TRBJ2-5 . TRBV30 TGTGCCTGGAGTCCCACCTCAGCGGCGGGAGAGACCCAGTACTTC CAWSPTSAAGETQYF
. TRBJ1-5 . TRBV5-4 TGTGCCAGCAGCTTCTCGGGGGATGATCAGCCCCAGCATTTT CASSFSGDDQPQHF
TRBD1 TRBJ1-1 . TRBV9 TGTGCCAGCAGCGTCGGGACAGGGAGGAACACTGAAGCTTTCTTT CASSVGTGRNTEAFF
. TRBJ1-5 few TRBV28 TGTGCCAGCAGACAGGGACATAGCAATCAGCCCCAGCATTTT CASRQGHSNQPQHF
TRBD1 TRBJ2-6 . TRBV7-2 TGTGCCAGCAGCTTAGACAGGGGGCTTTTTGGGGCCAACGTCCTGACTTTC CASSLDRGLFGANVLTF
TRBD2 TRBJ2-2 . TRBV19 TGTGCCAGTAGGGGAGCGGGAGGGGAATCCGGGGAGCTGTTTTTT CASRGAGGESGELFF
. TRBJ2-5 . TRBV7-9 TGTGCCAGCAGCTTCCTAGGTGGGGAGACCCAGTACTTC CASSFLGGETQYF
TRBD1 TRBJ1-1 . TRBV27 TGTGCCAGCAGTTTGGGGACAGGGGTAAACACTGAAGCTTTCTTT CASSLGTGVNTEAFF
TRBD2 TRBJ2-1 . TRBV5-1 TGCGCCAGCAGCTTGGGGACTAGCGGGGCTAACAATGAGCAGTTCTTC CASSLGTSGANNEQFF
. TRBJ2-5 . TRBV7-6 TGTGCCAGCAGCGGACTGGTGGGAGAGACCCAGTACTTC CASSGLVGETQYF
TRBD1 TRBJ2-7 . TRBV2 TGTGCCAGCAGGATAGGACAGGGGATCTCCTACGAGCAGTACTTC CASRIGQGISYEQYF
. TRBJ1-1 . TRBV9 TGTGCCAGCAGCGTATCCAGACACGTCCTTTTGAGGAACACTGAAGCTTTCTTT CASSVSRHVLLRNTEAFF
TRBD1 TRBJ1-1 . TRBV19 TGTGCCAGTAGTCCTCTTCCGGGACAGGAGAACACTGAAGCTTTCTTT CASSPLPGQENTEAFF
. TRBJ2-7 . TRBV5-8 TGTGCCAGCAGCTTCGGGTCCTACGAGCAGTACTTC CASSFGSYEQYF
. TRBJ2-7 . TRBV6-5 TGTGCCAGCAGAGTACCTAACAGGGACGAGCAGTACTTC CASRVPNRDEQYF